This entry lists 5 T cell receptor beta chains sequenced from one sample in a study of blood T cell repertoires in COVID-19. Sequencing used immunoSEQ multiplex PCR; TCRdb keeps in-frame clones, though not all of them. The table lists 140,000 or so clones, over 70% of them singletons, with 3.5% in the top ten. Sequenced: peripheral blood. These receptors came from a man aged 70 or older who had recovered from COVID-19.

This clone was seen a single time. The chain is built from TRBV19 and TRBJ1-1; TRBD1 agrees at 10 bases. J gave up 4 bases and V 5 bases, and 10 bases lay outside the gene matches. The CDR3 contains 16 residues. Germline V gives CDR1 LNHDA, CDR2 SQIVND (reference sequence). The CDR3 sequence: CASSASTGGGSTEAFF. CDR3 coding DNA: TGTGCCAGTAGTGCCTCGACAGGGGGCGGAAGCACTGAAGCTTTCTTT.

J is TRBJ2-7 and V is TRBV6-5, with D tentatively TRBD2 (7 bases). The CDR3 consists of 14 residues. Trimming took off 5 bases at V and 0 bases at J, with 11 bases between the two ends. CDR1 and CDR2 from the germline V gene are MNHEY and SVGAGI. The CDR3 DNA follows: TGTGCCAGCAGTCAGGGGAGGGGCTCCTACGAGCAGTACTTC. Amino acid sequence: CASSQGRGSYEQYF.

This chain joins TRBV11-2 and TRBJ1-6; TRBD1 matches 7 bases. V dropped 5 bases and J dropped 6; count of bases not matched to a gene: 10. The CDR3 extends over 16 amino acids. Germline V gene data show CDR1 as SGHAT and CDR2 as FQNNGV. The CDR3 is CASSTRQGGGNSPLHF. CDR3 coding DNA: TGTGCCAGCAGCACCCGACAGGGTGGAGGTAATTCACCCCTCCACTTT. The full variable domain, completed using reference TRBV11-2 and TRBJ1-6, is EAGVAQSPRYKIIEKRQSVAFWCNPISGHATLYWYQQILGQGPKLLIQFQNNGVVDDSQLPKDRFSAERLKGVDSTLKIQPAKLEDSAVYLCASSTRQGGGNSPLHFGNGTRLTVT.

This clone was seen just once. The rearrangement links TRBV3-1 (or the pseudogene TRBV3-2) to TRBJ1-6; D unresolved. The CDR3 runs 14 residues. The germline V gene encodes CDR1 LGHDT and CDR2 YNNKEL (reference sequence). Trimming shortened V by 3 bases and J by 4 bases, and 7 bases separated the two germline ends. The DNA of the CDR3 is TGTGCCAGCAGCCACTCGGGGTATAATTCACCCCTCCACTTT. The encoded protein is CASSHSGYNSPLHF.

The chain carries TRBV2 and TRBJ1-4, with 10 positions matching TRBD1. CDR1 SNHLY and CDR2 FYNNEI come from the germline V gene. This CDR3 contains 14 residues. J was trimmed by 7 bases and V by 6 bases; bases with no gene match: 5. CDR3 loop: CASSRQGAFEKLFF. DNA of the CDR3: TGTGCCAGCAGCCGACAGGGGGCTTTTGAAAAACTGTTTTTT.